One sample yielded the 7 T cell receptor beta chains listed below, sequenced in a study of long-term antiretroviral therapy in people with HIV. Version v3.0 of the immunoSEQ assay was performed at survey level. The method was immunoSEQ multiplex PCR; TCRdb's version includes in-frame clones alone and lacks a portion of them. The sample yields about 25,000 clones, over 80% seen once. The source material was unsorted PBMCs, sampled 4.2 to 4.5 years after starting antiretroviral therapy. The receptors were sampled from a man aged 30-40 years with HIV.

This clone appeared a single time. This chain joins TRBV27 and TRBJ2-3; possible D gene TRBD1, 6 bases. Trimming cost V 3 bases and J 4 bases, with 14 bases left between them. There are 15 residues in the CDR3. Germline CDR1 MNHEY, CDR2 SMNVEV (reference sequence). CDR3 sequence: CASSFWGRGADTQYF. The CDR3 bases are TGTGCCAGCAGTTTTTGGGGCAGGGGCGCAGATACGCAGTATTTT.

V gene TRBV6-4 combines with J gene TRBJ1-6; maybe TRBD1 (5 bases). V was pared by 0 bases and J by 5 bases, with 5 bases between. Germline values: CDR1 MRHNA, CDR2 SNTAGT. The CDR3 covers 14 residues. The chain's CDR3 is CASSDSGDNSPLHF. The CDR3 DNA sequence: TGTGCCAGCAGTGACTCAGGGGATAATTCACCCCTCCACTTT.

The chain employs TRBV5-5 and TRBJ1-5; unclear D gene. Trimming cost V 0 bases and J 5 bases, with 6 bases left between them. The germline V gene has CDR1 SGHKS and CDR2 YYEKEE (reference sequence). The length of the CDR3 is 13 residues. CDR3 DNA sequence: TGTGCCAGCAGCTTGGCACCCGATCAGCCCCAGCATTTT. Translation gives CASSLAPDQPQHF.

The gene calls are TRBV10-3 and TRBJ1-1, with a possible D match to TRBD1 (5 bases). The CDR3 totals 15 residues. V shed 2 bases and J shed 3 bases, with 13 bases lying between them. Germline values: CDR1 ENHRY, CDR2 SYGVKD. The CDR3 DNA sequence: TGTGCCATCAGTGAGAGGACACCGAGGGACACTGAAGCTTTCTTT. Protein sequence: CAISERTPRDTEAFF.

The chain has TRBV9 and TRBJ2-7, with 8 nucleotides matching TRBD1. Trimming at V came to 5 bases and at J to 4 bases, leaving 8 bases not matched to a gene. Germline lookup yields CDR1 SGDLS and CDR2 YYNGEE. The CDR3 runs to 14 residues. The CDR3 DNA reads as TGTGCCAGCAGTCTCCAGGGACAGGATTACGAGCAGTACTTC. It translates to CASSLQGQDYEQYF.

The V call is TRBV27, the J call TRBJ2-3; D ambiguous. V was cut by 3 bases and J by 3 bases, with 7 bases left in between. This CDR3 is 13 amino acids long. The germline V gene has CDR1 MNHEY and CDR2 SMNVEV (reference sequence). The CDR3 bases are TGTGCCAGCAGTTTGGTGCGAACAGATACGCAGTATTTT. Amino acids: CASSLVRTDTQYF.

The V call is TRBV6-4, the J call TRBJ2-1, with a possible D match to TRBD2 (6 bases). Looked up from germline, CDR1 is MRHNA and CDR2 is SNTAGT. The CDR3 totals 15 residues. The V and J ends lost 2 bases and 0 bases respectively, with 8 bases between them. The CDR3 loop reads CASSDQTSSYNEQFF. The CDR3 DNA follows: TGTGCCAGCAGTGACCAGACTAGCTCCTACAATGAGCAGTTCTTC.